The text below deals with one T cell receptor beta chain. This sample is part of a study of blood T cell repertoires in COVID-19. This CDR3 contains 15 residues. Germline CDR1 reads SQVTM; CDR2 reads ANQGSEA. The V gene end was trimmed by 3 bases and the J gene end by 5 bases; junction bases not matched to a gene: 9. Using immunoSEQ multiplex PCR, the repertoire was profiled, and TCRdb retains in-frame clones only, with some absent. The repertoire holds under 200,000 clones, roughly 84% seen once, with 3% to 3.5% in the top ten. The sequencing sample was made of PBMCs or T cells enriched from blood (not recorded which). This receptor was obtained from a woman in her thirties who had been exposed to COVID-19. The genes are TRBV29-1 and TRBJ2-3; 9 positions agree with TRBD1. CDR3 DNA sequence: TGCAGCGTTGAGAGGAGACAGGGGGGGATAGATACGCAGTATTTT. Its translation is CSVERRQGGIDTQYF.